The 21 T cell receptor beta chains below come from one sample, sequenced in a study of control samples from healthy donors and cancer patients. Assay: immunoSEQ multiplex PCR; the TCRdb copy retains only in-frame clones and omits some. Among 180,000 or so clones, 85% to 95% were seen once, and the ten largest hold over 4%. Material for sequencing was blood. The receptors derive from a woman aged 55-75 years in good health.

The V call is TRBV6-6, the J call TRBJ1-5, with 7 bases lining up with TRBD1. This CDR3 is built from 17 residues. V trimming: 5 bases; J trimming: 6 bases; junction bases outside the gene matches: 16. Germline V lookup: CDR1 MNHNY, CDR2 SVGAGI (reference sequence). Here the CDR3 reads CASSRNLRDRVVQPQHF. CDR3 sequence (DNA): TGTGCCAGCAGTCGAAACCTAAGAGACAGGGTCGTTCAGCCCCAGCATTTT.

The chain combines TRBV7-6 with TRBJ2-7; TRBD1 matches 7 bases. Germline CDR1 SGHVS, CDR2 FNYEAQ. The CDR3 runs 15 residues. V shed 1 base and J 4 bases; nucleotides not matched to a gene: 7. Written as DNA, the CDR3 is TGTGCCAGCAGCTTAGTTCCGGACAGGCGGTACGAGCAGTACTTC. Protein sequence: CASSLVPDRRYEQYF.

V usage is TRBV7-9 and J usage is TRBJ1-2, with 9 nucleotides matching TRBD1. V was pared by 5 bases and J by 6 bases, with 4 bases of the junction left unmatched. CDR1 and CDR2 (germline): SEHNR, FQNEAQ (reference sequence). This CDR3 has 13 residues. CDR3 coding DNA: TGTGCCAGCAGCCCGGGACAGGGCCATGGCTACACCTTC. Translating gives CASSPGQGHGYTF.

The CDR3 DNA follows: TGTGCCAGCAGCTTGGGGCAGATCGCGGGGGGCCAAGGAGAGACCCAGTACTTC. Its protein product is CASSLGQIAGGQGETQYF. V usage is TRBV7-2 and J usage is TRBJ2-5; TRBD2 matches at 8 bases. The CDR3 has 18 amino acids. Per germline, CDR1 SGHTA and CDR2 FQGNSA. V shed 3 bases, J shed 4 bases, and the junction held 16 bases outside the gene matches.

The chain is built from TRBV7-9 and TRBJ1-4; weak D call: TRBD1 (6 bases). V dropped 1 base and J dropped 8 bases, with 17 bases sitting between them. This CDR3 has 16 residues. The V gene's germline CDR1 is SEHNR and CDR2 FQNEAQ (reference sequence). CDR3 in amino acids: CASSLGGEQGREKLFF. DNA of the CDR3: TGTGCCAGCAGCTTAGGGGGAGAACAGGGCCGGGAAAAACTGTTTTTT. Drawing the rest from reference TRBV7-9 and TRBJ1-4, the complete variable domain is DTGVSQNPRHKITKRGQNVTFRCDPISEHNRLYWYRQTLGQGPEFLTYFQNEAQLEKSRLLSDRFSAERPKGSFSTLEIQRTEQGDSAMYLCASSLGGEQGREKLFFGSGTQLSVL.

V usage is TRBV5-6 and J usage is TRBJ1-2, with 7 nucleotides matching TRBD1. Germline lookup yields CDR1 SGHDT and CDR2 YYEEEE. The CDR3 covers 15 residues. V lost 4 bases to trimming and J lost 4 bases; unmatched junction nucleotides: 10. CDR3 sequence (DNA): TGTGCCAGCAGCACCGGGGACAGTCGAAGCTATGGCTACACCTTC. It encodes CASSTGDSRSYGYTF.

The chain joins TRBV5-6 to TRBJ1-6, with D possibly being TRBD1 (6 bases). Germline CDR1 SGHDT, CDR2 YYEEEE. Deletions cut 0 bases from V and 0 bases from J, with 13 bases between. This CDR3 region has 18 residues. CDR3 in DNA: TGTGCCAGCAGCTTGGGGGTAGGGGGTCACTCCTATAATTCACCCCTCCACTTT. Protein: CASSLGVGGHSYNSPLHF. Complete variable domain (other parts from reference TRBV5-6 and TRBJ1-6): DAGVTQSPTHLIKTRGQQVTLRCSPKSGHDTVSWYQQALGQGPQFIFQYYEEEERQRGNFPDRFSGHQFPNYSSELNVNALLLGDSALYLCASSLGVGGHSYNSPLHFGNGTRLTVT.

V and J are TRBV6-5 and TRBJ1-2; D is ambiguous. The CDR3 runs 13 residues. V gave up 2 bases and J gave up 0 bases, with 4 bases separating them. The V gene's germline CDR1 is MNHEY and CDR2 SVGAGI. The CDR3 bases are TGTGCCAGCAGTTACGCAGCTAACTATGGCTACACCTTC. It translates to CASSYAANYGYTF.

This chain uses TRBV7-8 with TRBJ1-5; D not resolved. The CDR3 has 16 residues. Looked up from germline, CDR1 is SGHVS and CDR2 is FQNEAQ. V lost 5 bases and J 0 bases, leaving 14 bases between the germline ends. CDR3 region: CASSRSNRDSNQPQHF. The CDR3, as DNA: TGTGCCAGCAGCCGAAGCAATAGGGATAGCAATCAGCCCCAGCATTTT. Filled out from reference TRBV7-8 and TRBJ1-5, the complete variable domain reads GAGVSQSPRYKVAKRGQDVALRCDPISGHVSLFWYQQALGQGPEFLTYFQNEAQLDKSGLPSDRFFAERPEGSVSTLKIQRTQQEDSAVYLCASSRSNRDSNQPQHFGDGTRLSIL.

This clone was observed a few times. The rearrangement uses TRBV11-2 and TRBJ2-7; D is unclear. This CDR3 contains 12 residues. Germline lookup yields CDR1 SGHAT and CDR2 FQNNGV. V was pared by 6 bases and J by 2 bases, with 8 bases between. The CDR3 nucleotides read TGTGCCAGCAGACCGGCCGCCTACGAGCAGTACTTC. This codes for CASRPAAYEQYF.

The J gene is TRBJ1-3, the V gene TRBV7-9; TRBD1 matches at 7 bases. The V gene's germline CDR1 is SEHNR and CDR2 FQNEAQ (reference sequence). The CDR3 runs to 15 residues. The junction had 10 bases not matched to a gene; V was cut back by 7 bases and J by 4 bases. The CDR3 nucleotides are TGTGCCAGCAACCCCAAACAGGGGATAGGAAACACCATATATTTT. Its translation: CASNPKQGIGNTIYF.

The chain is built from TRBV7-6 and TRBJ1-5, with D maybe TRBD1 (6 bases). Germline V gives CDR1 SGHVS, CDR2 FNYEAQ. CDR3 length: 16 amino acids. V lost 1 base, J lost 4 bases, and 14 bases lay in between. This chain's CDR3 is CASSLDGAGANQPQHF. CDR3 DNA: TGTGCCAGCAGCTTAGATGGGGCAGGGGCTAATCAGCCCCAGCATTTT.

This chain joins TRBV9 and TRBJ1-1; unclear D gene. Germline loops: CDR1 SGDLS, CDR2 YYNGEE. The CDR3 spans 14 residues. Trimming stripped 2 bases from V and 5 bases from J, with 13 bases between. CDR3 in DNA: TGTGCCAGCAGCGTGAGTGGAGGCAATACTGAAGCTTTCTTT. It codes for CASSVSGGNTEAFF. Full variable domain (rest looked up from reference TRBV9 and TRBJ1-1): DSGVTQTPKHLITATGQRVTLRCSPRSGDLSVYWYQQSLDQGLQFLIQYYNGEERAKGNILERFSAQQFPDLHSELNLSSLELGDSALYFCASSVSGGNTEAFFGQGTRLTVV.

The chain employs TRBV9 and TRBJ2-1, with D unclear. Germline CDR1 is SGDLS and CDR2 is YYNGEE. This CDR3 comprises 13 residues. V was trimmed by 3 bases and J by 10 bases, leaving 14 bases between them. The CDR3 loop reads CASSGIGRGEQFF. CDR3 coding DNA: TGTGCCAGCAGCGGAATCGGACGCGGCGAGCAGTTCTTC.

The DNA for the CDR3 is TGTGCCAGCAGTACAGGTAGCGGAGGCACCGGGGAGCTGTTTTTT. Encoded protein: CASSTGSGGTGELFF. This chain joins TRBV6-5 and TRBJ2-2, with D possibly matching TRBD2 (6 bases). V gave up 5 bases and J gave up 4 bases, with 14 bases separating them. Looked up from germline, CDR1 is MNHEY and CDR2 is SVGAGI. CDR3 size: 15 residues.

CDR3 sequence reads: CASSLAGEGYTF. CDR3 DNA: TGTGCCAGCAGCTTAGCGGGGGAAGGCTACACCTTC. This rearrangement joins TRBV7-8 to TRBJ1-2, with D possibly TRBD1 on 5 matching bases. CDR3 length: 12 amino acids. The V and J ends lost 0 bases and 8 bases respectively, with 7 bases between them. From germline, CDR1 is SGHVS and CDR2 FQNEAQ.

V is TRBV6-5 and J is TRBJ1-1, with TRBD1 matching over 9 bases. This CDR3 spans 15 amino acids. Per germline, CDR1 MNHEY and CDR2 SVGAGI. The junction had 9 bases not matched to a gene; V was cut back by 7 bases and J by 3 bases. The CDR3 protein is CASTPRTGAYTEAFF. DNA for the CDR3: TGTGCCAGCACCCCACGGACAGGGGCTTACACTGAAGCTTTCTTT.

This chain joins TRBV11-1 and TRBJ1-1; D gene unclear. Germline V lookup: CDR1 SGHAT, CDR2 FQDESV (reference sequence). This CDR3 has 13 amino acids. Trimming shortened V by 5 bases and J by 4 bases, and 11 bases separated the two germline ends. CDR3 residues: CASSPSYSTEAFF. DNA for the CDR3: TGTGCCAGCAGCCCGTCTTATAGCACTGAAGCTTTCTTT.

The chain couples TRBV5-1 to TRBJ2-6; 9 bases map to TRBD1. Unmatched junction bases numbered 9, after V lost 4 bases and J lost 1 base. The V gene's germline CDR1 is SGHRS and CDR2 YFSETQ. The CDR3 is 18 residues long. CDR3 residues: CASSQTGGAGSGANVLTF. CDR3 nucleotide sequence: TGCGCCAGCAGCCAAACAGGGGGCGCAGGATCTGGGGCCAACGTCCTGACTTTC.

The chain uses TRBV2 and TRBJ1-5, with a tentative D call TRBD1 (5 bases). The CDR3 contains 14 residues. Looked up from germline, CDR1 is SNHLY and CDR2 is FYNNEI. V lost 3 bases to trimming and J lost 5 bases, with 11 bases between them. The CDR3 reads CASSEWTTYQPQHF. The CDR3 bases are TGTGCCAGCAGTGAGTGGACAACTTATCAGCCCCAGCATTTT.

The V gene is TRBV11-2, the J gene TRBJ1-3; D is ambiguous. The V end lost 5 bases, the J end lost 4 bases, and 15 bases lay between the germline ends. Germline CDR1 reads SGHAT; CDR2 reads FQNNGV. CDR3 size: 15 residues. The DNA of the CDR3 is TGTGCCAGCAGCCAAGATCGTATGACGGGAAACACCATATATTTT. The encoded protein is CASSQDRMTGNTIYF.